In this sample, the clone carrying this TCR beta chain is medium-sized. Its antigen is currently unknown. The sample comes from a study of siplizumab effects on memory and regulatory T cells. Study outcomes and limitations: Siplizumab significantly reduced alloreactive sequences traceable to unstimulated CD4+ memory cells. Unstimulated subsets were the mapping target of only a minor fraction of alloreactive clones.

Over a period of less than 7 days at 37 degrees C, the mixed lymphocyte reaction cells were cocultured. Data came from immunoSEQ multiplex PCR; TCRdb stores just in-frame clones and leaves some out. The sample contains about 7,800 clones, about two fifths of which appear only once. J gave up 4 bases and V 2 bases, and 0 bases lay outside the gene matches. The CDR3 sequence is 13 residues long. CDR1 is SGDLS, CDR2 YYNGEE, per germline. Sequenced input: CFSE-low (dividing) CD8+ T cells sorted from an allogeneic mixed lymphocyte reaction. The TCR comes from a human donor in good health; the cells came from an allogeneic mixed lymphocyte reaction. The chain recombines TRBV9 with TRBJ1-2; 9 positions match TRBD1. CDR3 sequence (DNA): TGTGCCAGCAGCGTGGGACAGGGCTATGGCTACACCTTC. Its protein is CASSVGQGYGYTF.